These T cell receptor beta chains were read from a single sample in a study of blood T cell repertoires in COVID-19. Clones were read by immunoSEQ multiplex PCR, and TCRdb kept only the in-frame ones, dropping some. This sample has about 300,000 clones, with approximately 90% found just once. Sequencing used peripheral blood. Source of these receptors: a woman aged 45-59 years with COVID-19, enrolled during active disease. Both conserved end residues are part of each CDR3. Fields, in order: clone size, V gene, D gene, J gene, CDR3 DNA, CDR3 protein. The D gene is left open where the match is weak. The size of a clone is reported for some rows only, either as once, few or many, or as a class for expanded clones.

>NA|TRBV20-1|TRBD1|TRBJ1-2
TGCAGTGCTTGGGACAGGCAAGGCTACACCTTC
CSAWDRQGYTF
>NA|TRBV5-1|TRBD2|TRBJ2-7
TGCGCCAGCAGCTTAGGATTCGGAGCGGGAGGAATCTACGAGCAGTACTTC
CASSLGFGAGGIYEQYF
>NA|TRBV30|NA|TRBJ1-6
TGTGCCTGGGCGTTGTCCCTGGGCCTCTATAATTCACCCCTCCACTTT
CAWALSLGLYNSPLHF
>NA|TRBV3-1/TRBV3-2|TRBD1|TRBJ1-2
TGTGCCAGCAGCCTACGGCGACAGGGCTTAGATGGCTACACCTTC
CASSLRRQGLDGYTF
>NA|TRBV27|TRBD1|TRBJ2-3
TGTGCCAGCAGTCCGCTGACAGGGGCCACAGATACGCAGTATTTT
CASSPLTGATDTQYF
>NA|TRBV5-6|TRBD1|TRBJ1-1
TGTGCCAGCAGGTCGGACAGGGGGCTGGAAGCTTTCTTT
CASRSDRGLEAFF
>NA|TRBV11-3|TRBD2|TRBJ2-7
TGTGCCAGCAGCAACAAGGGGACTAGCGGCTCCTACGAGCAGTACTTC
CASSNKGTSGSYEQYF
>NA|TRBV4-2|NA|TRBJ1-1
TGTGCCAGCAGCCAAGGGCAGGGGTCTTACACGAACACTGAAGCTTTCTTT
CASSQGQGSYTNTEAFF
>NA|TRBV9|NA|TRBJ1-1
TGTGCCAGCAGCGTCGGGGGGACTGAAGCTTTCTTT
CASSVGGTEAFF
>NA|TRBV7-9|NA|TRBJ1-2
TGTGCCAGCAACGCACTCCAGGTTAGATACTATGGCTACACCTTC
CASNALQVRYYGYTF
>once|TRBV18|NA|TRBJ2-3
TGTGCCAGCTCACCACCACCAGGGATCACAGATACGCAGTATTTT
CASSPPPGITDTQYF
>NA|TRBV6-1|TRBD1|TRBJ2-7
TGTGCCAGCAGTGAAGGGACAGGGGTTCAGCAGTACTTC
CASSEGTGVQQYF
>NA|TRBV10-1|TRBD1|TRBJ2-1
TGCGCCAGAGAGCGGGACAGGGAAAACAATGAGCAGTTCTTC
CARERDRENNEQFF
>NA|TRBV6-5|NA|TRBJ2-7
TGTGCCAGCAATCGGGTCGGCCGGGAGATCTACGAGCAGTACTTC
CASNRVGREIYEQYF
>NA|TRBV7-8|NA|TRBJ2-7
TGTGCCAGCAGCCAAGCCGTCAGAGGCGAGCAGTACTTC
CASSQAVRGEQYF
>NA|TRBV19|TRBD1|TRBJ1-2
TGTGCCACGTACCCCGGGACAGGTATTAGTGGCTACACCTTC
CATYPGTGISGYTF
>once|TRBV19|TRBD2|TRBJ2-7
TGTGCCAGTAGTAAAGGTAGCGGGACCTACGAGCAGTACTTC
CASSKGSGTYEQYF
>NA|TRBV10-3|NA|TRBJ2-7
TGTGCCATCAGTGAAATACTAGCCACTACCTCCTACGAGCAGTACTTC
CAISEILATTSYEQYF
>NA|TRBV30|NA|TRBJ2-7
TGTGCCTGGACCTCTAAGACTCTTCTCTCCTACGAGCAGTACTTC
CAWTSKTLLSYEQYF
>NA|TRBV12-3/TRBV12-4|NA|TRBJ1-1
TGTGCCAGCAGTGTCATGAACACTGAAGCTTTCTTT
CASSVMNTEAFF
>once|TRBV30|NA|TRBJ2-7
TGTGCCTGGAGTGTGGCAGCCTACGAGCAGTACTTC
CAWSVAAYEQYF
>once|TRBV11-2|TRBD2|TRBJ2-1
TGTGCCAGCAGCGCGCGGCGGACTAGGTTGTTTCATGAGCAGTTCTTC
CASSARRTRLFHEQFF
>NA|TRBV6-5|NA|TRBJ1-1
TGTGCCAGCAGTTACTCGATGGAGGGAGTGAACACTGAAGCTTTCTTT
CASSYSMEGVNTEAFF
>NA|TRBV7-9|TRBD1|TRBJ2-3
TGTGCCAGCAGCTCGCCCACAGGGGATAGAACCACAGATACGCAGTATTTT
CASSSPTGDRTTDTQYF
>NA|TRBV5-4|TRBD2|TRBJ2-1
TGTGCCAGCAGCTTGGGGCTAGCGGACAATGAGCAGTTCTTC
CASSLGLADNEQFF
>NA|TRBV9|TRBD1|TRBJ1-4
TGTGCCAGCAGCGTAGGCGGACAGGGGGCGAATTCGCCTAATGAAAAACTGTTTTTT
CASSVGGQGANSPNEKLFF
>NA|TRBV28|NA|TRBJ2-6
TGTGCCAGCAGTCCAGTTTCCTCTGGGGCCAACGTCCTGACTTTC
CASSPVSSGANVLTF
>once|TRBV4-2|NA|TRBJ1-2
TGTGCCAGCCGGGGAGGGAACTATGGCTACACCTTC
CASRGGNYGYTF
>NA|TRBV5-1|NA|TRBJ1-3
TGCGCCAGCAGCCACTACGGGGGTCACTCTGGAAACACCATATATTTT
CASSHYGGHSGNTIYF
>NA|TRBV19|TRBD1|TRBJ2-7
TGTGCCAGTAGTATAGCAAGAGGACAGGTTAACTCCTACGAGCAGTACTTC
CASSIARGQVNSYEQYF
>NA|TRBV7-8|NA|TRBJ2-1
TGTGCCAGCAGCTTAGAGCCTAGCCAGTCCTACAATGAGCAGTTCTTC
CASSLEPSQSYNEQFF
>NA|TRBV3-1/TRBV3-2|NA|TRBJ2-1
TGTGCCAGCAGCCAAGACTACGGGTTCAGATTCAATGAGCAGTTCTTC
CASSQDYGFRFNEQFF
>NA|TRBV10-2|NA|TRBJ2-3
TGCGCCAGCACCCCCTCCCTGTCCGGGGGCACAGATACGCAGTATTTT
CASTPSLSGGTDTQYF
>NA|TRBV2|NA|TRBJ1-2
TGTGCCAGCAGTGAGGGGCAGTACTATGGCTACACCTTC
CASSEGQYYGYTF
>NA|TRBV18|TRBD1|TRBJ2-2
TGTGCCAGCCAAACCGGGACAGGGAGGTCCGGGGAGCTGTTTTTT
CASQTGTGRSGELFF
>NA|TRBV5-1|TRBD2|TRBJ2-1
TGCGCCAGCAGTGCCCGCGGACTAGCGGGATCCATGGAGCAGTTCTTC
CASSARGLAGSMEQFF
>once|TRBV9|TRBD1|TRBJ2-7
TGTGCCAGCAGCGTAACGGGACAGGGGCACGAGCAGTACTTC
CASSVTGQGHEQYF
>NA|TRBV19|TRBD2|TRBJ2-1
TGTGCCAGTATGGATTGGACTAGCGGGAGTGGGGAGCAGTTCTTC
CASMDWTSGSGEQFF
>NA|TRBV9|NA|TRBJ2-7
TGTGCCAGCAGCGTATTTGTAGAAAGCTACGAGCAGTACTTC
CASSVFVESYEQYF
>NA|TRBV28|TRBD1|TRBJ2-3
TGTGCCAGCAGTTTTCCACAGACAGGGGAAGGCACAGATACGCAGTATTTT
CASSFPQTGEGTDTQYF
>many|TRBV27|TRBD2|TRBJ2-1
TGTGCCAGCAGCGGAAGGACTAGGGATGAGCAGTTCTTC
CASSGRTRDEQFF
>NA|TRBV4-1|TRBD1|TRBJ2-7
TGCGCCAGCAGCCAAGCGGCAGGGGGTAGCTCCTACGAGCAGTACTTC
CASSQAAGGSSYEQYF
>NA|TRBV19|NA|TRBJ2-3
TGTGCCAGTACGCGGCAGGGAACAGATACGCAGTATTTT
CASTRQGTDTQYF
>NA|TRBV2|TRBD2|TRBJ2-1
TGTGCCAGCAGTGACCGTACTAGCGGGGCTAATGAGCAGTTCTTC
CASSDRTSGANEQFF